The 3 T cell receptor beta chains given below trace back to one sample, sequenced in a study of Ad26.COV2.S vaccination and SARS-CoV-2 variants. Assay: immunoSEQ multiplex PCR; the TCRdb copy retains only in-frame clones and omits some. The repertoire holds around 320,000 clones, 87% seen once, with about 3% in the top ten. Specified treatment: around 19 received Ad26.COV2.S at low or high dose, single or two shots; five or six received placebo; per-sample allocation not given. Sampling happened 63 days after the first vaccine or placebo injection. This material consisted of peripheral blood, taken in a trial of Ad26.COV2.S vaccine versus placebo. The receptors stem from a person aged 18-60 years who received the Ad26.COV2.S COVID-19 vaccine or a placebo.

This sequence joins TRBV15 and TRBJ1-1, with D hard to call. V lost 4 bases and J 1 base, leaving 13 bases between the germline ends. CDR3 length equals 15 residues. The germline V gene encodes CDR1 LNHNV and CDR2 YYDKDF (reference sequence). CDR3 coding DNA: TGTGCCACCAGCACCTTATTCTCAGGGAACACTGAAGCTTTCTTT. It translates to CATSTLFSGNTEAFF. The variable domain in full, completed from reference TRBV15 and TRBJ1-1, reads DAMVIQNPRYQVTQFGKPVTLSCSQTLNHNVMYWYQQKSSQAPKLLFHYYDKDFNNEADTPDNFQSRRPNTSFCFLDIRSPGLGDTAMYLCATSTLFSGNTEAFFGQGTRLTVV.

This clone was detected only once. This chain joins TRBV3-1 (or the pseudogene TRBV3-2) and TRBJ2-7, with 7 bases aligning to TRBD2. The length of the CDR3 is 14 residues. J gave up 3 bases and V 3 bases, and 5 bases lay outside the gene matches. The germline CDR1 and CDR2 sequences are LGHDT and YNNKEL (reference sequence). The CDR3 spells CASSHGRGSYEQYF. The CDR3 region has the DNA TGTGCCAGCAGCCATGGGCGGGGGAGCTACGAGCAGTACTTC.

The V and J genes are TRBV4-1 and TRBJ2-7; 7 nucleotides match TRBD2. In germline, CDR1 is MGHRA, CDR2 YSYEKL. The CDR3 is 15 residues long. J lost 3 bases, V lost 0 bases, and 5 bases had no gene match. The CDR3 region has the DNA TGCGCCAGCAGCCAAGAAAAACGGGAGGTCTACGAGCAGTACTTC. Its translation: CASSQEKREVYEQYF.